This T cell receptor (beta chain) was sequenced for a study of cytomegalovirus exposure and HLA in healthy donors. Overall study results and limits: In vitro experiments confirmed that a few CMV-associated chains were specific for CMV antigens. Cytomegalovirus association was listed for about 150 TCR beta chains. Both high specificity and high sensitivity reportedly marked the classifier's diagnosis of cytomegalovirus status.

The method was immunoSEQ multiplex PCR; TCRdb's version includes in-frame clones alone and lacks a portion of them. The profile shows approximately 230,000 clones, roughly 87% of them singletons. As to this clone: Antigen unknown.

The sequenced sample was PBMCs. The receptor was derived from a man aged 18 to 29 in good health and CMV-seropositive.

Here the CDR3 DNA reads TGTGCCAGCAGCCCTAGGACAGCTCCGGCGGGGGTTGAGCAGTTCTTC. Translation gives CASSPRTAPAGVEQFF. V gene TRBV7-2 combines with J gene TRBJ2-1; tentatively, D is TRBD2 (7 bases). Trimming removed 5 bases at V and 9 bases at J, with 23 bases between. Germline assignment: CDR1 SGHTA and CDR2 FQGNSA. This CDR3 has 16 residues. Looking up the rest from reference TRBV7-2 and TRBJ2-1 gives the full variable domain: GAGVSQSPSNKVTEKGKDVELRCDPISGHTALYWYRQSLGQGLEFLIYFQGNSAPDKSGLPSDRFSAERTGGSVSTLTIQRTQQEDSAVYLCASSPRTAPAGVEQFFGPGTRLTVL.